The present T cell receptor beta chain was sequenced within a study of CD8+CD57+ T cells in acquired aplastic anemia. Across the whole study: DNA recovered from sorted CD4+ and CD8+ cells had a mean of approximately 3 ug. Researchers reported that healthy donors averaged roughly 10 million reads for CD4+ cells.

With regard to this clonotype: Its specificity is unknown.

The TCR beta profiling, which covered VDJ combination and CDR3 sequence, was carried out using genomic DNA as the template. In TCRdb, the reads were re-called with MiXCR into one record per CDR3 protein. The data contain about 110,000 distinct CDR3 sequences, around half of them singletons. Losses at the gene ends were 4 bases for V and 7 bases for J; bases not matched to a gene: 8. Germline loops: CDR1 SGHRS, CDR2 YFSETQ. The CDR3 has 14 residues. Study-wide results and caveats: Researchers reported that CD8+ Simpson's diversity was not significantly different in patients versus controls. It was found that under 30 CD8+ CDR3 sequences were shared between patients and controls.

Sample: sorted CD4+, CD8+, or CD8+CD57+ T cells (not recorded which) from PBMCs. The receptor was isolated from a human donor in good health, serving as a control. The V and J genes are TRBV5-1 and TRBJ1-2, with 9 bases that match TRBD1. Here the CDR3 DNA reads TGCGCCAGCAGCCGGGGGGGACAGGGAACTGGCTACACCTTC. Translating gives CASSRGGQGTGYTF.